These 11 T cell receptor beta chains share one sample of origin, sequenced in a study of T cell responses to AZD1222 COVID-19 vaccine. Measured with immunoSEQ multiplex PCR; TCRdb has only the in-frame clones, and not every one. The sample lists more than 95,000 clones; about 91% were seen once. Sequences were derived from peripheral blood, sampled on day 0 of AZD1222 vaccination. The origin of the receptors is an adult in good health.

The CDR3 bases are TGTGCCAGCAGGGACCGGACCTACGAGCAGTACTTC. Amino acid sequence: CASRDRTYEQYF. The V call is TRBV12-3 or TRBV12-4, the J call TRBJ2-7; D is uncertain. V shed 6 bases and J shed 2 bases, with 8 bases lying between them. CDR3 length equals 12 residues.

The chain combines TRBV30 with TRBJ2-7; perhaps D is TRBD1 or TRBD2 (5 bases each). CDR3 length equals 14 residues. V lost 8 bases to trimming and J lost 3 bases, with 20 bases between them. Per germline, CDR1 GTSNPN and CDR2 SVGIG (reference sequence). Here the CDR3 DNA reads TGTGCCGCCAATCTTGAGGGGCGACGCTACGAGCAGTACTTC. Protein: CAANLEGRRYEQYF.

DNA for the CDR3: TGTGCCAGCAACAAAATAGCGGCAGCTAATCCCAACACCGGGGAGCTGTTTTTT. As protein: CASNKIAAANPNTGELFF. The rearrangement uses TRBV2 and TRBJ2-2, with D possibly TRBD2 on 6 matching bases. There are 18 residues in the CDR3. Germline CDR1 reads SNHLY; CDR2 reads FYNNEI. V lost 7 bases, J lost 2 bases, and 23 bases lay in between.

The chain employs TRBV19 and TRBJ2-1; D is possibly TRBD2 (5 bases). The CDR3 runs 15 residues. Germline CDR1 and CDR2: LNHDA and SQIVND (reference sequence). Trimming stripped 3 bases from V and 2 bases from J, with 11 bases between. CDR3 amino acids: CASSITSGAYNEQFF. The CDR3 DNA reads TGTGCCAGTAGTATTACTAGTGGGGCCTACAATGAGCAGTTCTTC.

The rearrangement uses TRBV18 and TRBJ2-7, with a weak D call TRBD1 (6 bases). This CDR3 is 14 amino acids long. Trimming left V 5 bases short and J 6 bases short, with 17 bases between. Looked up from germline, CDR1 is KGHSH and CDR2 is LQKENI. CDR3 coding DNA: TGTGCCAGCTCAGCAGCGGCGAGGGGGTCCGAGCAGTACTTC. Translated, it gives CASSAAARGSEQYF.

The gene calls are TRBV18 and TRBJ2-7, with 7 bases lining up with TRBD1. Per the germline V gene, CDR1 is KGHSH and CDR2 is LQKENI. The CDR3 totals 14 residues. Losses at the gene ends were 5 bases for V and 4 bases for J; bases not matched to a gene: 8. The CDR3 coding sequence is TGTGCCAGCTCATCGAAAGGGGGCCCTTACGAGCAGTACTTC. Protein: CASSSKGGPYEQYF.

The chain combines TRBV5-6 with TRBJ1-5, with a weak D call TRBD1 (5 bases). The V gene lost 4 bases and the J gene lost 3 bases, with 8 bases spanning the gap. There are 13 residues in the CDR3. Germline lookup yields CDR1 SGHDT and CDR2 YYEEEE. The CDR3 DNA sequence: TGTGCCAGCAGCCCAGGGTACAATCAGCCCCAGCATTTT. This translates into CASSPGYNQPQHF.

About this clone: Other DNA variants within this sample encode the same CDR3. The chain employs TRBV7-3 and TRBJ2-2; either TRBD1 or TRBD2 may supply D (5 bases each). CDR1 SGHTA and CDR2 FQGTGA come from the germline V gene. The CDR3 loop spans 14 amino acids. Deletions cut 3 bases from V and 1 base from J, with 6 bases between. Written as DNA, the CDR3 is TGTGCCAGCAGCTTGAGGGGGAACACCGGGGAGCTGTTTTTT. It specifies CASSLRGNTGELFF.

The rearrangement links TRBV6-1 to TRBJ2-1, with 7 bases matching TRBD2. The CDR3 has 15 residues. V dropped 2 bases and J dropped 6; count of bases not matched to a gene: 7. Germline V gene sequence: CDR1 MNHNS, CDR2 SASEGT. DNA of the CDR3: TGTGCCAGCAGTGAACTTAGTGGGGGGGGCAATGAGCAGTTCTTC. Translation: CASSELSGGGNEQFF.

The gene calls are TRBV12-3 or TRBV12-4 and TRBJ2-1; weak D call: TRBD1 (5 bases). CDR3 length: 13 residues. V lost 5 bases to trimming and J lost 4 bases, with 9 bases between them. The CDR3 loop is CASSLQEYNEQFF. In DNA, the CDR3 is TGTGCCAGCAGTCTACAGGAGTACAATGAGCAGTTCTTC.

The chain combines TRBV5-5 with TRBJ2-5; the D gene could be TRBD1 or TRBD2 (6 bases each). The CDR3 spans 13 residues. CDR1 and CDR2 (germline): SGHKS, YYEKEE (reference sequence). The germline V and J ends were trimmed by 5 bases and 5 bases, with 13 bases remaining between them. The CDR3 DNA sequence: TGTGCCAGCAGTCGGGGGCCAGGGGAGACCCAGTACTTC. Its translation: CASSRGPGETQYF.